These T cell receptor beta chains were read from a single sample in a study of T cell changes during pregnancy in multiple sclerosis. Assay: immunoSEQ multiplex PCR; the TCRdb copy retains only in-frame clones and omits some. Of tens of thousands of clones listed, 85% to 95% are singletons. Here the sequenced sample was peripheral blood, taken in the third trimester of pregnancy. Receptors originate from a female donor in good health, enrolled as a control in a pregnancy study. Both conserved end residues are part of each CDR3. The D gene is left open where the match is weak. Clone size is shown for a subset of rows, as once, few, many or a class of expanded clone.

CDR3 DNA: TGCGCCAGCAGCTTGACTAGCGGGACCACCGGGGAGCTGTTTTTT; CDR3 protein: CASSLTSGTTGELFF; J gene: TRBJ2-2; V gene: TRBV5-1; clone size: once; D gene: TRBD2
CDR3 DNA: TGTGCCAGCAGTCGTCCCATAGCGGGCTTCCAAGAGACCCAGTACTTC; CDR3 protein: CASSRPIAGFQETQYF; J gene: TRBJ2-5; V gene: TRBV28; clone size: .; D gene: TRBD2
CDR3 DNA: TGTGCCAGTAGTCCGGGGTTGCCGGTTCACGAGCAGTACTTC; CDR3 protein: CASSPGLPVHEQYF; J gene: TRBJ2-7; V gene: TRBV19; clone size: .; D gene: .
CDR3 DNA: TGCGCCAGCAGCCAAAGAAAGGGGGGGCGGTTCACTCAACTGTTTTTT; CDR3 protein: CASSQRKGGRFTQLFF; J gene: TRBJ1-4; V gene: TRBV4-1; clone size: .; D gene: .
CDR3 DNA: TGTGCCAGCAGCGAGGGGGACCCTACCACCGGGGAGCTGTTTTTT; CDR3 protein: CASSEGDPTTGELFF; J gene: TRBJ2-2; V gene: TRBV6-4; clone size: .; D gene: .
CDR3 DNA: TGTGCCAGCAGCATAGGACAGGGAATGAACACTGAAGCTTTCTTT; CDR3 protein: CASSIGQGMNTEAFF; J gene: TRBJ1-1; V gene: TRBV7-3; clone size: .; D gene: TRBD1
CDR3 DNA: TGTGCCAGTAATAGACGTCGTCAGGTAATATACGAGAATGAAGCTTTCTTT; CDR3 protein: CASNRRRQVIYENEAFF; J gene: TRBJ1-1; V gene: TRBV19; clone size: .; D gene: .
CDR3 DNA: TGTGCCAGCAGCACCCGCCCTACCAGGGGGGCCTACTACGAGCAGTACTTC; CDR3 protein: CASSTRPTRGAYYEQYF; J gene: TRBJ2-7; V gene: TRBV28; clone size: .; D gene: .
CDR3 DNA: TGCAGCGTTCAGGGGGCGGGGGTGGAGACCCAGTACTTC; CDR3 protein: CSVQGAGVETQYF; J gene: TRBJ2-5; V gene: TRBV29-1; clone size: .; D gene: .
CDR3 DNA: TGTGCCAGCATCGACCCTAGCGCCGGGGAGCTGTTTTTT; CDR3 protein: CASIDPSAGELFF; J gene: TRBJ2-2; V gene: TRBV6-5; clone size: .; D gene: .
CDR3 DNA: TGTGCCAGCAGCGTAGAGCCGCGGGAGAGTTACAATGAGCAGTTCTTC; CDR3 protein: CASSVEPRESYNEQFF; J gene: TRBJ2-1; V gene: TRBV9; clone size: .; D gene: TRBD2
CDR3 DNA: TGTGCCAGCAGTTATGGACAGGGGTGGACTGAAGCTTTCTTT; CDR3 protein: CASSYGQGWTEAFF; J gene: TRBJ1-1; V gene: TRBV6-5; clone size: .; D gene: TRBD1
CDR3 DNA: TGTGCTAGCTCTAGCGGAAACACAGATACGCAGTATTTT; CDR3 protein: CASSSGNTDTQYF; J gene: TRBJ2-3; V gene: TRBV7-7; clone size: .; D gene: TRBD2
CDR3 DNA: TGTGCCAGCAGACTACACCGAAACCAGCCCCAGCATTTT; CDR3 protein: CASRLHRNQPQHF; J gene: TRBJ1-5; V gene: TRBV28; clone size: .; D gene: .
CDR3 DNA: TGTGCCACCACTGCAGGGAACACTGAAGCTTTCTTT; CDR3 protein: CATTAGNTEAFF; J gene: TRBJ1-1; V gene: TRBV6-6; clone size: .; D gene: .
CDR3 DNA: TGTGCCAGCAGCCTACGGTCTCTAAAATCCCACGAGCAGTACTTC; CDR3 protein: CASSLRSLKSHEQYF; J gene: TRBJ2-7; V gene: TRBV28; clone size: few; D gene: .
CDR3 DNA: TGCGCCAGCAGCTTAACAGGATCCTCTGGGGCCAACGTCCTGACTTTC; CDR3 protein: CASSLTGSSGANVLTF; J gene: TRBJ2-6; V gene: TRBV5-1; clone size: .; D gene: .
CDR3 DNA: TGTGCCAGCTCACCACGGCTAGCGAGAGGGTCCACAGATACGCAGTATTTT; CDR3 protein: CASSPRLARGSTDTQYF; J gene: TRBJ2-3; V gene: TRBV18; clone size: once; D gene: .
CDR3 DNA: TGCGCCAGCTCATCCGGGAATCAACCGGAGACCCAGTACTTC; CDR3 protein: CASSSGNQPETQYF; J gene: TRBJ2-5; V gene: TRBV10-2; clone size: .; D gene: .
CDR3 DNA: TGCGCCAGCAGCCCAAGGGGAGGGGGTACCGCCGGGGAGCTGTTTTTT; CDR3 protein: CASSPRGGGTAGELFF; J gene: TRBJ2-2; V gene: TRBV4-3; clone size: .; D gene: .
CDR3 DNA: TGTGCCAGCAGCTCAGCCATACAGGACGAGCAGTACTTC; CDR3 protein: CASSSAIQDEQYF; J gene: TRBJ2-7; V gene: TRBV11-2; clone size: .; D gene: .
CDR3 DNA: TGTGCCAGTAGTGTGAAGTTTTTGAGGCGGGAGCCCACAGATACGCAGTATTTT; CDR3 protein: CASSVKFLRREPTDTQYF; J gene: TRBJ2-3; V gene: TRBV19; clone size: .; D gene: TRBD2
CDR3 DNA: TGTGCCAGCAGCTTAGGGGCTAGCGGCTACGAGCAGTACTTC; CDR3 protein: CASSLGASGYEQYF; J gene: TRBJ2-7; V gene: TRBV7-2; clone size: .; D gene: TRBD2
CDR3 DNA: TGTGCCTGGAGCGCGGGTCTCGGGTCTCAGCCCCAGCATTTT; CDR3 protein: CAWSAGLGSQPQHF; J gene: TRBJ1-5; V gene: TRBV30; clone size: once; D gene: .
CDR3 DNA: TGTGCCAGCTCACCACCGCGGGGGGTCGACGAGCAGTACTTC; CDR3 protein: CASSPPRGVDEQYF; J gene: TRBJ2-7; V gene: TRBV18; clone size: once; D gene: TRBD2
CDR3 DNA: TGCGCCAGCAGCTTGGAAGCGAACACTGAAGCTTTCTTT; CDR3 protein: CASSLEANTEAFF; J gene: TRBJ1-1; V gene: TRBV5-1; clone size: .; D gene: .
CDR3 DNA: TGCGCCAGCAGCCAAGACAGGGGGAAAGCTTTCTTT; CDR3 protein: CASSQDRGKAFF; J gene: TRBJ1-1; V gene: TRBV4-1; clone size: once; D gene: TRBD1
CDR3 DNA: TGTGCCATTCCGACTAGCGGGACTCACAATGAGCAGTTCTTC; CDR3 protein: CAIPTSGTHNEQFF; J gene: TRBJ2-1; V gene: TRBV7-9; clone size: .; D gene: TRBD2
CDR3 DNA: TGTGCCAGCAGCCAAGGCCTAGCGGCAGTCTCCTACAATGAGCAGTTCTTC; CDR3 protein: CASSQGLAAVSYNEQFF; J gene: TRBJ2-1; V gene: TRBV4-2; clone size: few; D gene: TRBD2
CDR3 DNA: TGTGCCAGCAGCGATGGTCGGCAGGGGCGTTCGGGCTACACCTTC; CDR3 protein: CASSDGRQGRSGYTF; J gene: TRBJ1-2; V gene: TRBV2; clone size: .; D gene: .
CDR3 DNA: TGTGCCAGCAGAGCGGGACTAGCGGGCCAAGAGACCCAGTACTTC; CDR3 protein: CASRAGLAGQETQYF; J gene: TRBJ2-5; V gene: TRBV2; clone size: .; D gene: TRBD2
CDR3 DNA: TGTGCCAGCAGCAAAACCGCGGGAGCGGGGGAGCAGTACTTC; CDR3 protein: CASSKTAGAGEQYF; J gene: TRBJ2-7; V gene: TRBV21-1; clone size: .; D gene: .
CDR3 DNA: TGTGCCAGCAGTTTAGCCCGGGCGGGGGGATCCTACGAGCAGTACTTC; CDR3 protein: CASSLARAGGSYEQYF; J gene: TRBJ2-7; V gene: TRBV28; clone size: .; D gene: TRBD2
CDR3 DNA: TGTGCCAGCAGCACCGGACAGGGCGGCAATCAGCCCCAGCATTTT; CDR3 protein: CASSTGQGGNQPQHF; J gene: TRBJ1-5; V gene: TRBV7-2; clone size: .; D gene: TRBD1
CDR3 DNA: TGTGCCAGCCCACCCGTGGCGGGAGAACGAGGAGATTACGAGCAGTACTTC; CDR3 protein: CASPPVAGERGDYEQYF; J gene: TRBJ2-7; V gene: TRBV28; clone size: .; D gene: TRBD2
CDR3 DNA: TGTGCCAGCAGTGAACTTCAGGCGGGAGGGCCCACAGATACGCAGTATTTT; CDR3 protein: CASSELQAGGPTDTQYF; J gene: TRBJ2-3; V gene: TRBV6-1; clone size: few; D gene: TRBD2
CDR3 DNA: TGTGCCAGCCTATTACAGGGATGGTCCTACGAGCAGTACTTC; CDR3 protein: CASLLQGWSYEQYF; J gene: TRBJ2-7; V gene: TRBV2; clone size: .; D gene: .
CDR3 DNA: TGTGCCAGCTCACCATGGGGGACAGTAGTTGCAGATACGCAGTATTTT; CDR3 protein: CASSPWGTVVADTQYF; J gene: TRBJ2-3; V gene: TRBV18; clone size: .; D gene: TRBD1
CDR3 DNA: TGTGCCAGCAGCCCCGGAGGGGTGTTAGGTGAGCAGTTCTTC; CDR3 protein: CASSPGGVLGEQFF; J gene: TRBJ2-1; V gene: TRBV11-3; clone size: .; D gene: .
CDR3 DNA: TGTGCCAGCAGCTGGACCAGGGCGTACACTGAAGCTTTCTTT; CDR3 protein: CASSWTRAYTEAFF; J gene: TRBJ1-1; V gene: TRBV7-2; clone size: .; D gene: .
CDR3 DNA: TGTGCCAGCAGCTTAGACGGAGCCCCCTACAATGAGCAGTTCTTC; CDR3 protein: CASSLDGAPYNEQFF; J gene: TRBJ2-1; V gene: TRBV7-3; clone size: .; D gene: .
CDR3 DNA: TGTGCCAGCAGCCCTAGACAGTCTGGAAACACCATATATTTT; CDR3 protein: CASSPRQSGNTIYF; J gene: TRBJ1-3; V gene: TRBV7-2; clone size: .; D gene: .
CDR3 DNA: TGTGCCAGCAGCTTAGCCCGCAATGAGCAGTTCTTC; CDR3 protein: CASSLARNEQFF; J gene: TRBJ2-1; V gene: TRBV7-9; clone size: .; D gene: .
CDR3 DNA: TGTGCCAGCAGCTTGGGGACGAGCGGGGGGCGAAAAGAGACCCAGTACTTC; CDR3 protein: CASSLGTSGGRKETQYF; J gene: TRBJ2-5; V gene: TRBV5-4; clone size: .; D gene: TRBD2
CDR3 DNA: TGTGCCAGCAGCTTGGTTAGCCTCCGGGGCACTGAAGCTTTCTTT; CDR3 protein: CASSLVSLRGTEAFF; J gene: TRBJ1-1; V gene: TRBV5-6; clone size: .; D gene: .
CDR3 DNA: TGTGCCAGCAGCTTAGGATCCGCGGGCGTCTACAATGAGCAGTTCTTC; CDR3 protein: CASSLGSAGVYNEQFF; J gene: TRBJ2-1; V gene: TRBV5-6; clone size: .; D gene: .
CDR3 DNA: TGTGCCAGTAGTATAGTAGGGACTGGGCCAGGCGAGCAGTACTTC; CDR3 protein: CASSIVGTGPGEQYF; J gene: TRBJ2-7; V gene: TRBV19; clone size: .; D gene: .
CDR3 DNA: TGTGCCAGCAGCTTATGGTTATCGGGTGAGCAGTTCTTC; CDR3 protein: CASSLWLSGEQFF; J gene: TRBJ2-1; V gene: TRBV7-6; clone size: .; D gene: .
CDR3 DNA: TGCGCCAGCAGCCAAGATCCGTCGGGAGTATCGGCCAAAAACATTCAGTACTTC; CDR3 protein: CASSQDPSGVSAKNIQYF; J gene: TRBJ2-4; V gene: TRBV4-3; clone size: once; D gene: .
CDR3 DNA: TGCGCCAGCCGCTTAATTAGCGGAGATACCTACGAGCAGTACTTC; CDR3 protein: CASRLISGDTYEQYF; J gene: TRBJ2-7; V gene: TRBV5-1; clone size: .; D gene: .